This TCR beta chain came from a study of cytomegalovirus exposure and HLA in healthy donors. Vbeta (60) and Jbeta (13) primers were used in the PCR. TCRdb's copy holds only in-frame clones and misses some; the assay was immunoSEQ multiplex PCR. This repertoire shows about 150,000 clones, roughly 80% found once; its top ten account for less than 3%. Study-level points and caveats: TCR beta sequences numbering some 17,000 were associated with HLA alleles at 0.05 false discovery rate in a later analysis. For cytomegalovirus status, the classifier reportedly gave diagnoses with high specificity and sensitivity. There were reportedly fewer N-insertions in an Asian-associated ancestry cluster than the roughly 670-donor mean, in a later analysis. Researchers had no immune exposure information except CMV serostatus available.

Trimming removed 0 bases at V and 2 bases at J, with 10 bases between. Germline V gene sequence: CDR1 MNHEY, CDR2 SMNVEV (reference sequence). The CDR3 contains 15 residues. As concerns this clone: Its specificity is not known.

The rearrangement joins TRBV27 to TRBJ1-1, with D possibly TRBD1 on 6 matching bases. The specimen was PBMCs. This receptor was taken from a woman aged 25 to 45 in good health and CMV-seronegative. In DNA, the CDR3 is TGTGCCAGCAGTTTATCAGCAGGGACAAACACTGAAGCTTTCTTT. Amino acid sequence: CASSLSAGTNTEAFF.